What follows is one TCR beta chain and its context. This CDR3 comprises 13 residues. V was clipped by 2 bases and J by 4 bases, with 9 bases between them. Germline V gene data show CDR1 as LGHNA and CDR2 as YNFKEQ. The sample comes from a study of control samples from healthy donors and cancer patients. Sequencing was performed with immunoSEQ multiplex PCR; in TCRdb, only in-frame clones are kept and a portion is missing. The data show approximately 150,000 clones, roughly 93% seen once. The sequence was collected from a man aged 18 to 29 in good health. The sample consisted of blood. V and J are TRBV4-2 and TRBJ2-7; D may be TRBD1 or TRBD2 (5 bases each). In nucleotides, the CDR3 is TGTGCCAGCAGCCAAACTGGGGGATACGAGCAGTACTTC. As protein: CASSQTGGYEQYF.